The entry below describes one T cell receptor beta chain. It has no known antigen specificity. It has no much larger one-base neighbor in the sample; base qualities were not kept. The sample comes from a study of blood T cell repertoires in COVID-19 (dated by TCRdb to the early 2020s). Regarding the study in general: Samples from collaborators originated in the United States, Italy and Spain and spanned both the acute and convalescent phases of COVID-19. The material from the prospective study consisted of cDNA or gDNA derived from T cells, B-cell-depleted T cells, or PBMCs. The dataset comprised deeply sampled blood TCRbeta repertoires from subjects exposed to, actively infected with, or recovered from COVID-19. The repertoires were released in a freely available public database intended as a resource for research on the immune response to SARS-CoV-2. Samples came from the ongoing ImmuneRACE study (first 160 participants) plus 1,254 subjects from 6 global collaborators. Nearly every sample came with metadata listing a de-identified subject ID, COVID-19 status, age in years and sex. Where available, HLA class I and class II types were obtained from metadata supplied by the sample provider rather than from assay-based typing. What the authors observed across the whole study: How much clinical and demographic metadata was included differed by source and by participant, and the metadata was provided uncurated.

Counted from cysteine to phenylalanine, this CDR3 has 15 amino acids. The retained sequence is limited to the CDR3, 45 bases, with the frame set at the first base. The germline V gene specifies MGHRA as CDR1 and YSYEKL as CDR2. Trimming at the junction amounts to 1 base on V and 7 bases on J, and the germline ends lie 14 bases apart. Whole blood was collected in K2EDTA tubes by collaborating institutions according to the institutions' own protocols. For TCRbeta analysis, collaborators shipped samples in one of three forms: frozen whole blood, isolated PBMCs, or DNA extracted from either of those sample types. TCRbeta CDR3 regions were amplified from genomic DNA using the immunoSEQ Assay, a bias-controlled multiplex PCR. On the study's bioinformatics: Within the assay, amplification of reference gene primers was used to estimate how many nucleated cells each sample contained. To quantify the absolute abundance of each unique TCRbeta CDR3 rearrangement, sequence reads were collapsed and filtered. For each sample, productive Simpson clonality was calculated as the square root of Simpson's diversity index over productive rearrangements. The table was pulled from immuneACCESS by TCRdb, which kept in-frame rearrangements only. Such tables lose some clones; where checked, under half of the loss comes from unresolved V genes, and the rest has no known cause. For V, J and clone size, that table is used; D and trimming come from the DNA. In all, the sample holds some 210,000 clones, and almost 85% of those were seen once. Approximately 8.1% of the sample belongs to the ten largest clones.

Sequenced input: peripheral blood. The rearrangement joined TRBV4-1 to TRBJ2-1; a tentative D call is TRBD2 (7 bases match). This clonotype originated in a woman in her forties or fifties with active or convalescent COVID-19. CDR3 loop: CASSQGWGGRNEQFF. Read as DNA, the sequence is TGCGCCAGCAGCCAAGGGTGGGGGGGCCGGAATGAGCAGTTCTTC.